This T cell receptor beta chain was captured in a study of blood T cell repertoires in COVID-19. CDR1 and CDR2 from the germline V gene are MNHEY and SMNVEV (reference sequence). This CDR3 comprises 15 residues. V was shortened by 3 bases and J by 7 bases, with 15 bases between the two germline ends. The protocol was immunoSEQ multiplex PCR, while the TCRdb copy is restricted to in-frame clones and leaves out a portion. The sample has about 330,000 clones, 80% to 90% seen once. Sequenced sample: PBMCs or T cells enriched from blood (not recorded which). The receptor was isolated from a man between 25 and 39 years old who had recovered from COVID-19. The V gene is TRBV27, the J gene TRBJ1-4; D gene uncertain. CDR3 sequence: CASSFAGLRGEKLFF. CDR3 bases: TGTGCCAGCAGTTTTGCCGGCCTTCGGGGTGAAAAACTGTTTTTT.